Presented here are 31 T cell receptor beta chains from one specimen sequenced in a study of blood T cell repertoires in COVID-19. Clones were read by immunoSEQ multiplex PCR, and TCRdb kept only the in-frame ones, dropping some. The repertoire holds tens of thousands of clones, with 70% to 90% as singletons. Sequencing was carried out using peripheral blood. The receptors were gathered from a human donor in a cohort sampled during active COVID-19.

This clone occurred once. This rearrangement joins TRBV29-1 to TRBJ1-3; possibly TRBD1 for D (6 bases). The germline V and J ends were trimmed by 1 base and 0 bases, with 10 bases remaining between them. Germline V gene sequence: CDR1 SQVTM, CDR2 ANQGSEA. The length of the CDR3 is 15 residues. This CDR3 reads CSVEAGANSGNTIYF. The DNA of the CDR3 is TGCAGCGTTGAAGCAGGGGCCAACTCTGGAAACACCATATATTTT.

The rearrangement uses TRBV19 and TRBJ1-1, with TRBD1 matching 7 bases. The CDR3 is made up of 15 amino acids. Per germline, CDR1 LNHDA and CDR2 SQIVND (reference sequence). V lost 3 bases and J lost 4; bases outside the gene matches: 8. The CDR3 loop is CASSMGGRGATEAFF. The CDR3 DNA sequence: TGTGCCAGTAGTATGGGAGGCAGGGGGGCCACTGAAGCTTTCTTT.

This chain uses TRBV7-3 with TRBJ2-5, with 7 bases identical to TRBD1. This CDR3 is 15 amino acids long. Germline V lookup: CDR1 SGHTA, CDR2 FQGTGA. J lost 1 base, V lost 4 bases, and 6 bases had no gene match. Written as DNA, the CDR3 is TGTGCCAGCAGCTCCAACAGGGGTTCCCAAGAGACCCAGTACTTC. This translates into CASSSNRGSQETQYF.

Only a few counts were recorded for this clone. CDR3 sequence reads: CASSDVRDSPPYNEQFF. CDR3 nucleotides: TGCGCCAGCAGTGACGTTCGGGACAGTCCACCCTACAATGAGCAGTTCTTC. The genes are TRBV10-1 and TRBJ2-1; 7 bases agree with TRBD1. Trimming took 3 bases from V and 2 from J; bases not matched to a gene: 10. CDR3 length: 17 amino acids. Looked up from germline, CDR1 is WNHNN and CDR2 is SYGVQD (reference sequence).

V is TRBV19 and J is TRBJ1-5; perhaps TRBD1 as D (5 bases). The CDR3 is 15 amino acids. The germline CDR1 and CDR2 sequences are LNHDA and SQIVND (reference sequence). The V and J ends lost 2 bases and 6 bases respectively, with 14 bases between them. The CDR3 nucleotides are TGTGCCAGTAGTATACAAGCAGGGTACGGTCAGCCCCAGCATTTT. This translates into CASSIQAGYGQPQHF. The full variable domain, its missing parts supplied by reference TRBV19 and TRBJ1-5, is DGGITQSPKYLFRKEGQNVTLSCEQNLNHDAMYWYRQDPGQGLRLIYYSQIVNDFQKGDIAEGYSVSREKKESFPLTVTSAQKNPTAFYLCASSIQAGYGQPQHFGDGTRLSIL.

The rearrangement joins TRBV5-8 to TRBJ1-5; 9 bases fit TRBD1. This CDR3 spans 16 amino acids. Germline V CDR1 and CDR2: SGHTS, YDEGEE. V trimming: 7 bases; J trimming: 6 bases; junction bases outside the gene matches: 14. This CDR3 reads CASRPSGDRESQPQHF. The CDR3 bases are TGTGCCAGCCGCCCCTCTGGGGACAGGGAAAGTCAGCCCCAGCATTTT.

The chain couples TRBV6-2 or TRBV6-3 to TRBJ1-1; D not certain. The CDR3 consists of 13 residues. Trimming took 4 bases from V and 0 from J, leaving 6 bases between them. Germline V lookup: CDR1 MNHEY, CDR2 SVGEGT. The CDR3 spells CASSSSLNTEAFF. The DNA for the CDR3 is TGTGCCAGCAGTTCTAGCCTGAACACTGAAGCTTTCTTT.

The gene calls are TRBV2 and TRBJ2-7, with 10 bases aligning to TRBD1. Looked up from germline, CDR1 is SNHLY and CDR2 is FYNNEI. The CDR3 is 13 amino acids. The V and J ends lost 8 bases and 3 bases, in that order; junction bases with no gene match: 4. The CDR3 sequence: CASRDRGRYEQYF. For the CDR3, the DNA is TGTGCCAGCCGGGACAGGGGTCGCTACGAGCAGTACTTC.

V usage is TRBV9 and J usage is TRBJ1-4, with 7 bases lining up with TRBD1. The CDR3 has 15 residues. The J segment lost 5 bases and the V segment lost 4 bases, leaving 8 bases of the junction unmatched. Germline V gives CDR1 SGDLS, CDR2 YYNGEE. The chain's CDR3 is CASSYSGQKNEKLFF. As DNA, the CDR3 is TGTGCCAGCAGCTATTCGGGACAGAAAAATGAAAAACTGTTTTTT.

There are a few counts of this clone. The chain is built from TRBV19 and TRBJ1-1; D may be TRBD1 (6 bases). The germline V gene encodes CDR1 LNHDA and CDR2 SQIVND (reference sequence). With 6 bases removed from V and 3 bases from J, the gap between germline ends came to 11 bases. The CDR3 runs 13 residues. The CDR3 bases are TGTGCCAGTAGCTCTCAGGGGCACACTGAAGCTTTCTTT. Translated, it gives CASSSQGHTEAFF.

The gene calls are TRBV24-1 and TRBJ2-3; 8 bases are a match to TRBD2. There are 18 residues in the CDR3. V trimming: 4 bases; J trimming: 0 bases; junction bases outside the gene matches: 11. From germline, CDR1 is KGHDR and CDR2 SFDVKD. CDR3 in DNA: TGTGCCACCAGTGAGGCCACTAGCGGTCCCAGAAGCACAGATACGCAGTATTTT. The encoded protein is CATSEATSGPRSTDTQYF.

The sample holds one count of this clone. V and J are TRBV11-2 and TRBJ2-3, with TRBD2 identical over 8 bases. This CDR3 contains 14 residues. The germline gives CDR1 SGHAT, CDR2 FQNNGV. The V segment lost 8 bases and the J segment 4 bases; nucleotides outside the gene matches: 8. The CDR3 reads CASLETGGADTQYF. In DNA form, the CDR3 reads TGTGCCAGCCTAGAGACGGGGGGGGCAGATACGCAGTATTTT.

This chain links TRBV6-2 or TRBV6-3 with TRBJ2-1; 9 positions agree with TRBD2. V was pared by 0 bases and J by 8 bases, with 14 bases of the junction left unmatched. The germline V gene encodes CDR1 MNHEY and CDR2 SVGEGT. CDR3 length equals 18 residues. CDR3: CASSYSIMAGGLHYEQFF. The CDR3 DNA is TGTGCCAGCAGTTACTCCATTATGGCGGGGGGGCTTCATTATGAGCAGTTCTTC.

This clone was counted a single time. This chain uses TRBV28 with TRBJ1-3; possible D gene TRBD1, 6 bases. The CDR3 runs to 14 residues. The V gene lost 6 bases and the J gene lost 2 bases, with 11 bases spanning the gap. Per germline, CDR1 MDHEN and CDR2 SYDVKM. The DNA of the CDR3 is TGTGCCAGCAGATACAGGGTAACTGGAAACACCATATATTTT. It specifies CASRYRVTGNTIYF.

V and J are TRBV6-1 and TRBJ1-5; D not resolved. CDR1 is MNHNS, CDR2 SASEGT, per germline. V lost 2 bases to trimming and J lost 0 bases, with 8 bases between them. The CDR3 is 15 amino acids. The CDR3 DNA reads TGTGCCAGCAGTGAACAGGTCCTTAGCAATCAGCCCCAGCATTTT. Its protein product is CASSEQVLSNQPQHF.

This chain joins TRBV7-2 and TRBJ1-2; D is undetermined. Between the trimmed V and J ends, which lost 8 bases and 2 bases, there was a span of 12 bases. The CDR3 is made up of 13 amino acids. The germline CDR1 and CDR2 sequences are SGHTA and FQGNSA. The CDR3 region is CASAAQKNYGYTF. The CDR3 DNA reads as TGTGCCAGCGCTGCACAAAAAAACTATGGCTACACCTTC.

The chain links TRBV7-9 to TRBJ1-1, with a weak D call TRBD1 (5 bases). CDR3 length: 13 amino acids. Germline V CDR1 and CDR2: SEHNR, FQNEAQ (reference sequence). Trimming removed 3 bases at V and 5 bases at J, with 10 bases between. CDR3 sequence reads: CASSFQGETEAFF. As DNA, the CDR3 is TGTGCCAGCAGCTTTCAGGGTGAGACTGAAGCTTTCTTT.

This chain joins TRBV12-3 or TRBV12-4 and TRBJ1-2; D gene unclear. Deletions cut 6 bases from V and 5 bases from J, with 10 bases between. The CDR3 loop spans 12 amino acids. CDR3 bases: TGTGCCAGCAGCCCCAGTCAGTATGGCTACACCTTC. Translated: CASSPSQYGYTF.

This rearrangement joins TRBV6-1 to TRBJ2-7; perhaps TRBD2 as D (6 bases). This CDR3 contains 16 residues. Trimming stripped 2 bases from V and 1 base from J, with 15 bases between. The germline gives CDR1 MNHNS, CDR2 SASEGT. This CDR3 reads CASSEYGRRGSYEQYF. Here the CDR3 DNA reads TGTGCCAGCAGTGAATACGGCCGGAGGGGTTCCTACGAGCAGTACTTC.

The genes are TRBV3-1 (or the pseudogene TRBV3-2) and TRBJ2-1, with 10 bases fitting TRBD1. The germline V gene has CDR1 LGHDT and CDR2 YNNKEL (reference sequence). V was clipped by 1 base and J by 8 bases; unmatched bases: 11. The CDR3 extends over 17 amino acids. CDR3 loop: CASSQVRGQGPSDEQFF. CDR3 DNA sequence: TGTGCCAGCAGCCAAGTTCGGGGACAGGGGCCTAGCGATGAGCAGTTCTTC.

V usage is TRBV30 and J usage is TRBJ1-2; TRBD1 might be the D (6 bases). V shed 5 bases and J shed 3 bases, with 13 bases lying between them. The CDR3 length is 13 residues. Looked up from germline, CDR1 is GTSNPN and CDR2 is SVGIG (reference sequence). The CDR3 loop reads CAWYRARDYGYTF. The CDR3 DNA follows: TGTGCCTGGTACAGGGCCCGGGACTATGGCTACACCTTC.

CDR3 protein: CASSLDPSGENEQFF. The CDR3 coding sequence is TGTGCCAGCAGCTTAGACCCGAGCGGAGAAAATGAGCAGTTCTTC. This chain links TRBV11-2 with TRBJ2-1, with D possibly TRBD2 on 5 matching bases. The CDR3 covers 15 residues. Germline V gene data show CDR1 as SGHAT and CDR2 as FQNNGV. V lost 0 bases and J lost 7, with 13 bases in between.

This clone has more than one count but fewer than ten. V gene TRBV4-1 combines with J gene TRBJ2-2; D call uncertain. CDR1 is MGHRA, CDR2 YSYEKL, per germline. This CDR3 contains 15 residues. Trimming stripped 0 bases from V and 4 bases from J, with 9 bases between. The CDR3 loop is CASSQDSFSTGELFF. The CDR3 DNA sequence: TGCGCCAGCAGCCAAGATTCATTCAGCACCGGGGAGCTGTTTTTT.

This clone was counted a few times. This chain joins TRBV9 and TRBJ1-6; 8 nucleotides line up with TRBD1. This CDR3 contains 14 residues. V gave up 3 bases and J gave up 6 bases; unmatched junction bases: 2. CDR1 and CDR2 from the germline V gene are SGDLS and YYNGEE. The CDR3 DNA follows: TGTGCCAGCAGCGAACAGGGGGGTAATTCACCCCTCCACTTT. Its translation: CASSEQGGNSPLHF. The full variable domain, with the rest looked up from reference TRBV9 and TRBJ1-6, is DSGVTQTPKHLITATGQRVTLRCSPRSGDLSVYWYQQSLDQGLQFLIQYYNGEERAKGNILERFSAQQFPDLHSELNLSSLELGDSALYFCASSEQGGNSPLHFGNGTRLTVT.

V is TRBV7-9 and J is TRBJ2-1; 8 bases fit TRBD1. The germline V gene encodes CDR1 SEHNR and CDR2 FQNEAQ (reference sequence). This CDR3 is built from 15 residues. V dropped 1 base and J dropped 7; count of bases not matched to a gene: 6. Here the CDR3 DNA reads TGTGCCAGCAGCTTAGTACAGGGGGTGCTAAATGAGCAGTTCTTC. Its protein is CASSLVQGVLNEQFF.

The chain carries TRBV2 and TRBJ2-3, with TRBD2 identical over 7 bases. Trimming took 4 bases from V and 2 from J; bases not matched to a gene: 3. From germline, CDR1 is SNHLY and CDR2 FYNNEI. CDR3 length: 14 amino acids. The DNA of the CDR3 is TGTGCCAGCAGTGGTCTAGCGGTCACAGATACGCAGTATTTT. It encodes CASSGLAVTDTQYF.

This chain links TRBV6-1 with TRBJ2-1; perhaps TRBD2 as D (5 bases). The ends were cut back, 1 base at V and 3 bases at J, with 10 bases in the middle. Per germline, CDR1 MNHNS and CDR2 SASEGT. This CDR3 has 15 residues. In DNA form, the CDR3 reads TGTGCCAGCAGTGAAGGGACTGGAGGCTACAATGAGCAGTTCTTC. Protein product: CASSEGTGGYNEQFF.

Regarding this clone: This CDR3 is also generated by other DNA sequences in the sample. V usage is TRBV28 and J usage is TRBJ1-4; 11 bases match TRBD1. Germline trimming cut 5 bases from V and 0 bases from J; bases unmatched to any gene: 11. The germline gives CDR1 MDHEN, CDR2 SYDVKM. The CDR3 is 19 residues long. The CDR3 region has the DNA TGTGCCAGCAGTGCTTACTCCGGGACAGGGGGTTCAACTAATGAAAAACTGTTTTTT. As protein: CASSAYSGTGGSTNEKLFF.

The rearrangement links TRBV10-1 to TRBJ2-1; TRBD1 matches at 8 bases. Trimming removed 9 bases from V and 10 bases from J; junction bases left unmatched: 11. The germline gives CDR1 WNHNN, CDR2 SYGVQD (reference sequence). The length of the CDR3 is 13 residues. The CDR3 spells CASMIGQGEEQFF. CDR3 nucleotide sequence: TGCGCCAGTATGATCGGACAGGGAGAAGAGCAGTTCTTC.

This rearrangement joins TRBV18 to TRBJ2-5; 8 positions match TRBD1. CDR1 is KGHSH, CDR2 LQKENI, per germline. CDR3 length: 15 amino acids. Trimming removed 4 bases from V and 2 bases from J; junction bases left unmatched: 6. CDR3 bases: TGTGCCAGCTCACGCCTCGGACAGGGACAAGAGACCCAGTACTTC. This sequence encodes CASSRLGQGQETQYF.

The chain employs TRBV27 and TRBJ1-6, with 8 bases lining up with TRBD1. Germline V gives CDR1 MNHEY, CDR2 SMNVEV (reference sequence). This CDR3 has 17 residues. V shed 6 bases and J 0 bases; nucleotides not matched to a gene: 7. The CDR3 DNA follows: TGTGCCAGCAGGACGGACAGGGCGAACTCCTATAATTCACCCCTCCACTTT. Protein: CASRTDRANSYNSPLHF.